Below, 24 T cell receptor beta chains from the same sample are listed, as sequenced in a study of blood T cell repertoires in COVID-19. The repertoire was sequenced with immunoSEQ multiplex PCR; TCRdb's copy has only in-frame clones and lacks some. The table has approximately 310,000 clones, about 90% seen once. The specimen sequenced was peripheral blood. The receptors originated from a woman aged 45-65 years who had recovered from COVID-19.

The genes are TRBV28 and TRBJ1-4; D not resolved. V was cut by 3 bases and J by 11 bases, with 7 bases left in between. This CDR3 comprises 11 residues. In germline, CDR1 is MDHEN, CDR2 SYDVKM. This chain's CDR3 is CASSFGEKLFF. The DNA of the CDR3 is TGTGCCAGCAGTTTCGGAGAGAAACTGTTTTTT.

The J gene is TRBJ1-2, the V gene TRBV14, with 7 bases identical to TRBD1. The CDR3 extends over 11 amino acids. Per the germline V gene, CDR1 is SGHDN and CDR2 is FVKESK. V lost 8 bases, J lost 5 bases, and 2 bases stayed unmatched. The chain's CDR3 is CASGDSYGYTF. The DNA for the CDR3 is TGTGCCAGCGGGGACAGTTATGGCTACACCTTC.

V gene TRBV2 combines with J gene TRBJ2-2; 13 bases are a match to TRBD2. CDR3 length equals 17 residues. V gave up 7 bases and J gave up 3 bases; unmatched junction bases: 8. Germline-derived CDR1 and CDR2 are SNHLY and FYNNEI. CDR3 region: CASNQGLAGTYTGELFF. The CDR3 coding sequence is TGTGCCAGCAATCAGGGACTAGCGGGGACGTACACCGGGGAGCTGTTTTTT.

The rearrangement joins TRBV6-6 to TRBJ1-6; the match to TRBD1 covers 7 bases. Germline V lookup: CDR1 MNHNY, CDR2 SVGAGI (reference sequence). This CDR3 comprises 13 residues. V lost 5 bases to trimming and J lost 5 bases; unmatched junction nucleotides: 0. CDR3 DNA: TGTGCCAGCAGTCAGGGGGATAATTCACCCCTCCACTTT. Its translation: CASSQGDNSPLHF.

This clone was seen just once. V gene TRBV10-3 combines with J gene TRBJ2-7; tentative D call: TRBD1 (6 bases). Between the trimmed V and J ends, which lost 9 bases and 6 bases, there was a span of 15 bases. The CDR3 consists of 12 residues. The germline CDR1 and CDR2 sequences are ENHRY and SYGVKD. CDR3 amino acids: CAIAPQGPEQYF. DNA of the CDR3: TGTGCCATAGCGCCCCAGGGGCCCGAGCAGTACTTC.

J is TRBJ2-3 and V is TRBV11-2, with 7 nucleotides matching TRBD2. Trimming took 4 bases from V and 2 from J; bases not matched to a gene: 15. Germline V lookup: CDR1 SGHAT, CDR2 FQNNGV. The CDR3 spans 18 residues. The CDR3 loop is CASSWSSGRSPDTDTQYF. CDR3 DNA: TGTGCCAGCAGCTGGTCTAGCGGTCGTTCACCCGACACAGATACGCAGTATTTT.

This clone was detected only once. The J gene is TRBJ2-2, the V gene TRBV25-1; 8 nucleotides align to TRBD1. The CDR3 covers 16 residues. Germline V CDR1 and CDR2: MGHDK, SYGVNS. V dropped 3 bases and J dropped 5; count of bases not matched to a gene: 8. CDR3 DNA sequence: TGTGCCAGCAGTGATCCCCGGACAGGGTTTACCGGGGAGCTGTTTTTT. Amino acid sequence: CASSDPRTGFTGELFF.

This clone occurred once. V is TRBV19 and J is TRBJ2-3; D is unclear. Trimming stripped 5 bases from V and 5 bases from J, with 14 bases between. The CDR3 loop spans 14 amino acids. Germline CDR1 and CDR2: LNHDA and SQIVND (reference sequence). CDR3 in DNA: TGTGCCAGTAGTCCAACTGGAGTTGGAGATACGCAGTATTTT. This gives the protein CASSPTGVGDTQYF.

The J gene is TRBJ2-5, the V gene TRBV7-9; the D is unclear. The germline V and J ends were trimmed by 5 bases and 3 bases, with 7 bases remaining between them. From germline, CDR1 is SEHNR and CDR2 FQNEAQ (reference sequence). There are 12 residues in the CDR3. CDR3 DNA sequence: TGTGCCAGCAGCCGCCCGGAAGAGACCCAGTACTTC. Its protein is CASSRPEETQYF.

A single count supports this clone. The chain joins TRBV4-1 to TRBJ2-7, with 7 bases fitting TRBD2. Germline values: CDR1 MGHRA, CDR2 YSYEKL. There are 16 residues in the CDR3. The J segment lost 0 bases and the V segment lost 1 base, leaving 6 bases of the junction unmatched. DNA for the CDR3: TGCGCCAGCAGCCAAGCCCCGGGGGGTACCTCCTACGAGCAGTACTTC. Translation: CASSQAPGGTSYEQYF.

This chain joins TRBV7-2 and TRBJ1-2, with D perhaps TRBD1 (6 bases). With 5 bases removed from V and 7 bases from J, the gap between germline ends came to 14 bases. This CDR3 is built from 13 residues. CDR1 and CDR2 from the germline V gene are SGHTA and FQGNSA. CDR3 residues: CASSPSRTVGYTF. Written as DNA, the CDR3 is TGTGCCAGCAGCCCGTCGAGGACAGTTGGCTACACCTTC.

This clone was found many times. This chain connects TRBV5-6 to TRBJ1-1, with 7 bases identical to TRBD1. This CDR3 is built from 14 residues. Germline lookup yields CDR1 SGHDT and CDR2 YYEEEE. V was pared by 2 bases and J by 4 bases, with 5 bases of the junction left unmatched. CDR3 protein: CASSFGQGGTEAFF. The DNA of the CDR3 is TGTGCCAGCAGCTTTGGGCAGGGGGGCACTGAAGCTTTCTTT.

The chain couples TRBV5-5 to TRBJ1-3; tentative D call: TRBD1 (5 bases). The CDR3 extends over 14 amino acids. The germline V and J ends were trimmed by 7 bases and 3 bases, with 14 bases remaining between them. The germline gives CDR1 SGHKS, CDR2 YYEKEE (reference sequence). DNA for the CDR3: TGTGCCAGCGCCCCGACAGTAAATGGAAACACCATATATTTT. This gives the protein CASAPTVNGNTIYF.

The J gene is TRBJ2-7, the V gene TRBV12-3 or TRBV12-4; 8 bases align to TRBD2. V shed 5 bases and J 3 bases; nucleotides not matched to a gene: 3. The CDR3 loop spans 13 amino acids. Written as DNA, the CDR3 is TGTGCCAGCAGTACTAGCGGAAACTACGAGCAGTACTTC. Protein sequence: CASSTSGNYEQYF.

This clone has a handful of counts. The chain carries TRBV2 and TRBJ1-4; the D gene is possibly TRBD1 (6 bases). CDR1 and CDR2 from the germline V gene are SNHLY and FYNNEI. Trimming took 1 base from V and 7 from J, leaving 7 bases between them. The CDR3 spans 13 residues. The CDR3 sequence is CASSEGGPEKLFF. The CDR3 DNA reads as TGTGCCAGCAGTGAAGGGGGGCCTGAAAAACTGTTTTTT.

J is TRBJ1-6 and V is TRBV28; D uncertain. There are 14 residues in the CDR3. Germline V lookup: CDR1 MDHEN, CDR2 SYDVKM. Trimming stripped 5 bases from V and 6 bases from J, with 11 bases between. The CDR3 loop reads CASSRTAVNSPLHF. DNA for the CDR3: TGTGCCAGCAGTCGGACTGCAGTTAATTCACCCCTCCACTTT.

The V gene is TRBV4-3, the J gene TRBJ1-1, with D possibly being TRBD1 (6 bases). The CDR3 has 14 amino acids. Germline CDR1 and CDR2: LGHNA and YSLEER. Trimming took off 5 bases at V and 4 bases at J, with 14 bases between the two ends. CDR3 in DNA: TGCGCCAGCAGCTCGGGACATGGGGGCACTGAAGCTTTCTTT. This translates into CASSSGHGGTEAFF.

This chain connects TRBV5-1 to TRBJ2-2; TRBD1 agrees at 8 bases. Germline lookup yields CDR1 SGHRS and CDR2 YFSETQ. V dropped 4 bases and J dropped 6; count of bases not matched to a gene: 5. CDR3 length equals 14 residues. The CDR3 protein is CASSGQGSAGELFF. The CDR3 DNA reads as TGCGCCAGCAGCGGACAGGGTAGCGCCGGGGAGCTGTTTTTT.

The chain uses TRBV7-9 and TRBJ1-3; D might be TRBD1 (6 bases). The germline CDR1 and CDR2 sequences are SEHNR and FQNEAQ (reference sequence). Trimming cost V 4 bases and J 0 bases, with 10 bases left between them. The CDR3 spans 15 residues. In nucleotides, the CDR3 is TGTGCCAGCAGCTCCGACAGGAACTCTGGAAACACCATATATTTT. This sequence encodes CASSSDRNSGNTIYF.

J is TRBJ2-7 and V is TRBV7-2; D possibly corresponds to TRBD2 (7 bases). Trimming took off 1 base at V and 6 bases at J, with 13 bases between the two ends. CDR1 and CDR2 from the germline V gene are SGHTA and FQGNSA. This CDR3 has 14 amino acids. CDR3 region: CASSLGGGRVEQYF. As DNA, the CDR3 is TGTGCCAGCAGCTTAGGCGGGGGCCGGGTCGAGCAGTACTTC.

The V and J genes are TRBV5-1 and TRBJ1-5; TRBD1 aligns across 9 bases. Per germline, CDR1 SGHRS and CDR2 YFSETQ. V dropped 4 bases and J dropped 5; count of bases not matched to a gene: 7. There are 15 residues in the CDR3. CDR3 in amino acids: CASSPGQGNDQPQHF. Here the CDR3 DNA reads TGCGCCAGCAGCCCTGGACAGGGGAACGATCAGCCCCAGCATTTT.

This clone is a singleton in its sample. The chain combines TRBV5-1 with TRBJ2-7; tentatively, D is TRBD1 (5 bases). Trimming pared 4 bases from V and 0 bases from J, leaving 14 bases between. The CDR3 sequence is 15 residues long. Germline CDR1 is SGHRS and CDR2 is YFSETQ. The CDR3 DNA follows: TGCGCCAGCAGCGTTTCAACAGGTAGCTCCTACGAGCAGTACTTC. It codes for CASSVSTGSSYEQYF.

This chain joins TRBV19 and TRBJ2-2; possible D gene TRBD2, 5 bases. This CDR3 is 16 amino acids long. V was clipped by 1 base and J by 7 bases, with 16 bases between them. Germline CDR1 is LNHDA and CDR2 is SQIVND (reference sequence). CDR3 coding DNA: TGTGCCAGTAGTATAGTGTCGGTCGGGGTCGGCGGGGAGCTGTTTTTT. The encoded protein is CASSIVSVGVGGELFF.

The V gene is TRBV6-6, the J gene TRBJ2-3; 9 nucleotides agree with TRBD2. Trimming removed 6 bases from V and 5 bases from J; junction bases left unmatched: 9. CDR1 and CDR2 from the germline V gene are MNHNY and SVGAGI (reference sequence). This CDR3 is 15 amino acids long. The CDR3 is CASSQRLAARDTQYF. The CDR3 bases are TGTGCCAGCAGCCAAAGACTAGCGGCCAGAGATACGCAGTATTTT.